This T cell receptor beta chain was identified in a study of molecular identifiers for immune sequencing clone quantification. This clonotype was recorded many times. TCRdb analysed the PCR reads with MiXCR anew, one entry per CDR3 protein. The sample shows hundreds of thousands of distinct CDR3 sequences, about 20% of them seen only once. Deletions cut 3 bases from V and 5 bases from J, with 10 bases between. The CDR3 extends over 13 amino acids. The V gene's germline CDR1 is MGHRA and CDR2 YSYEKL. V and J are TRBV4-1 and TRBJ2-5; D gene uncertain. The material sequenced was naive CD8+ T cells from blood, with Jurkat cell RNA spiked in. Subset denoted: FACS-sorted CD8+CD4-CCR7+CD45RA+ naive T cells. This receptor was identified in a human donor in good health. Some libraries in this study had Jurkat cell RNA spiked in. CDR3 in amino acids: CASSQASSETQYF. Here the CDR3 DNA reads TGCGCCAGCAGCCAGGCTAGTTCGGAGACCCAGTACTTC.